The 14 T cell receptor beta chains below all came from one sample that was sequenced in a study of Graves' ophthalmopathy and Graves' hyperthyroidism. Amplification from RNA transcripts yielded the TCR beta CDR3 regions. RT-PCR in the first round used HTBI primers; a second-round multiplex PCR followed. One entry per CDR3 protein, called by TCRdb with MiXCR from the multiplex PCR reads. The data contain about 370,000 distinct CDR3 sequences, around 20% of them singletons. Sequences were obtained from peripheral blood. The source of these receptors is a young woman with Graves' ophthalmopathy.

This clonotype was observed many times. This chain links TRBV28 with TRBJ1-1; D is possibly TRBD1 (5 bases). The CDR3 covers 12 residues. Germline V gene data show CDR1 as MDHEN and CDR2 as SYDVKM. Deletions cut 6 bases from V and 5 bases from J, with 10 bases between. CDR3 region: CASRWGGTEAFF. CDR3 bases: TGTGCCAGCAGATGGGGGGGGACTGAAGCTTTCTTT.

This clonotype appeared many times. The DNA for the CDR3 is TGTGCCATCAGTACGACAGGGCGGGAAGGGGCCGGGGAGCTGTTTTTT. This encodes CAISTTGREGAGELFF. The chain is built from TRBV10-3 and TRBJ2-2, with a tentative D call TRBD1 (7 bases). There are 16 residues in the CDR3. Germline lookup yields CDR1 ENHRY and CDR2 SYGVKD. The V and J ends lost 5 bases and 6 bases respectively, with 19 bases between them.

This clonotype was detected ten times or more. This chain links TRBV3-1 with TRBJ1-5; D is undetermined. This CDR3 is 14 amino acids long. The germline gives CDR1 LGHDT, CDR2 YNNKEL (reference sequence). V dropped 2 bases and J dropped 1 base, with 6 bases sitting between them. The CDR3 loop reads CASSQKGSNQPQHF. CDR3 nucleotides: TGTGCCAGCAGCCAAAAGGGAAGCAATCAGCCCCAGCATTTT.

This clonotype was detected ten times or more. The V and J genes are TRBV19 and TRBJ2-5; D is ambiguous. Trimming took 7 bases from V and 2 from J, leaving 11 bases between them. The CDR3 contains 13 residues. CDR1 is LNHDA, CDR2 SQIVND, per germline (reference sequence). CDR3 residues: CASNSRPQETQYF. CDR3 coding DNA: TGTGCCAGTAATAGCAGGCCACAAGAGACCCAGTACTTC.

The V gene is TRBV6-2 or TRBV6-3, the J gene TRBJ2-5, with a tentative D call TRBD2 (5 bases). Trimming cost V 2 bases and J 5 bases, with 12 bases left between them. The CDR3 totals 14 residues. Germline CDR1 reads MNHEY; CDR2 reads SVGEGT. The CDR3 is CASSYRRPGETQYF. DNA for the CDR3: TGTGCCAGCAGTTACCGACGCCCGGGGGAGACCCAGTACTTC.

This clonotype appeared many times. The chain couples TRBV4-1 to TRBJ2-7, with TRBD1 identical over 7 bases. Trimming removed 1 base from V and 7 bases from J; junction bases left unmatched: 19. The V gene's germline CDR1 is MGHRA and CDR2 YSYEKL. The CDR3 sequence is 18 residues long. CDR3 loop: CASSQGGVVARGKYEQYF. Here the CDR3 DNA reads TGCGCCAGCAGCCAAGGAGGCGTCGTGGCCAGGGGGAAGTATGAGCAGTACTTC.

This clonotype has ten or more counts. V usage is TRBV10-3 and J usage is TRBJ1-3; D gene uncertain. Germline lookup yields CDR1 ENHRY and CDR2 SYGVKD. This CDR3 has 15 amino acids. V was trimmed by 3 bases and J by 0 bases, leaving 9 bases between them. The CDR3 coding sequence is TGTGCCATCAGTGAAGGTGACTTCTCTGGAAACACCATATATTTT. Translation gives CAISEGDFSGNTIYF.

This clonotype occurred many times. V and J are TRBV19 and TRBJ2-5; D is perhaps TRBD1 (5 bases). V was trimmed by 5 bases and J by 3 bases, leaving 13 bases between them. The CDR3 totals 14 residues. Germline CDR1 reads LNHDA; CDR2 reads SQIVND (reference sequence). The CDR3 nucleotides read TGTGCCAGTAGTTCTCTTGGGGCCGAAGAGACCCAGTACTTC. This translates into CASSSLGAEETQYF.

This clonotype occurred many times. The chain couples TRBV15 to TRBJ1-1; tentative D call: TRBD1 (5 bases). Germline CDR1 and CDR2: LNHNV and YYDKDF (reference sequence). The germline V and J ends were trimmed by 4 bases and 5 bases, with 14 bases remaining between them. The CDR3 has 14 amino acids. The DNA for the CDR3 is TGTGCCACCAGCATCAGACAGAGTAGGACTGAAGCTTTCTTT. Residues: CATSIRQSRTEAFF.

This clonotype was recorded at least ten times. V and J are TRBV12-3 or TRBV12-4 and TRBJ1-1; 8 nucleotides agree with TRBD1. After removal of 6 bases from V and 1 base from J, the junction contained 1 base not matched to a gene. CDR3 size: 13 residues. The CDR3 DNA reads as TGTGCCAGCAGGGGACAGGAGAACACTGAAGCTTTCTTT. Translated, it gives CASRGQENTEAFF.

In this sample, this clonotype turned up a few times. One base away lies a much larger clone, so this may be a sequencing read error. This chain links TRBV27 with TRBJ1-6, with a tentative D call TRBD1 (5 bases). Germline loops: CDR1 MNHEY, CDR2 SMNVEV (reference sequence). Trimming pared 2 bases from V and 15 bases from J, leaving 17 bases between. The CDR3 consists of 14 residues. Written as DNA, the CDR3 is TGTGCCAGCAGTTTACCAGGGTTGTCCTCGGGCCTCCACTTT. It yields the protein CASSLPGLSSGLHF.

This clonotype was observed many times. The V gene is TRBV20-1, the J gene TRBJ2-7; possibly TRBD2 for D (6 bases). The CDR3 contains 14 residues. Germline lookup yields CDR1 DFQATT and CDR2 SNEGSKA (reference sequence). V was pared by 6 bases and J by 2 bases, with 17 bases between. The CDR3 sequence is CSATMGGVAYEQYF. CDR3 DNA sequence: TGCAGTGCCACCATGGGGGGAGTAGCCTACGAGCAGTACTTC.

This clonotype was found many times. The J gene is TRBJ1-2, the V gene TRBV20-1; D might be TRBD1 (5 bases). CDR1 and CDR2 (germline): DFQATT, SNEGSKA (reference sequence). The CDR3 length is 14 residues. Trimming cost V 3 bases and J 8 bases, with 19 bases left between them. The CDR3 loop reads CSARLSTGLGGYTF. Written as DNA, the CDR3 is TGCAGTGCTAGGTTATCAACAGGTCTAGGAGGCTACACCTTC.

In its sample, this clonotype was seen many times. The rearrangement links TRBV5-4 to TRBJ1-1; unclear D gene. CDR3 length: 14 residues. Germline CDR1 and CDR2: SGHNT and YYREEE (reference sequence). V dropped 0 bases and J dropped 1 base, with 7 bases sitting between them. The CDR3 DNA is TGTGCCAGCAGCTTGGATGCGGGGAACACTGAAGCTTTCTTT. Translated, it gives CASSLDAGNTEAFF.